This T cell receptor (beta chain) is from a study of CD8+ T cells in alopecia areata. RNA was isolated and reverse transcribed to cDNA, the sequencing template. The assay was immunoSEQ multiplex PCR, and TCRdb's table has in-frame clones only and misses some. The table includes about 120,000 clones, around 56% detected once. Study conclusions and caveats: Many expanded lesional clones persisted during tofacitinib (in both scalp and blood). Within the top 100, expanded CD8+ clones significantly decreased with tofacitinib, as did scalp clonality. Sequence data from scalp samples additionally include resident alphabeta T cells of normal skin.

This CDR3 region has 15 residues. Germline CDR1 reads GTSNPN; CDR2 reads SVGIG (reference sequence). V shed 1 base and J 7 bases; nucleotides not matched to a gene: 6. Points on this clone: The antigen is unknown.

Described treatment: oral pan-JAK inhibitor, 5-10 mg twice daily. CD4+ and CD8+ T cells were sorted from PBMCs stained for CD3, CD4 and CD8. Sequencing was performed on CD4+ T cells sorted from blood, taken at week 4, from a patient treated with tofacitinib. The gene calls are TRBV30 and TRBJ1-5, with 11 bases aligning to TRBD1. This sequence was found in a human donor with alopecia areata. The CDR3 sequence: CAWSAGQGGGQPQHF. The CDR3 DNA reads as TGTGCCTGGAGTGCGGGACAGGGGGGAGGACAGCCCCAGCATTTT.